Presented here are 32 T cell receptor beta chains from one specimen sequenced in a study of identical twins. TCRdb passed the 5' RACE reads through MiXCR, listing each CDR3 protein once. The data hold about 530,000 distinct CDR3 sequences, with approximately 20% observed a single time. The sample also formed part of further work on yellow fever vaccine responses in identical twins.

Sequencing was performed on CD4+ T cells sorted from blood. These receptors were collected from a woman between 18 and 30 years old in good health.

This clonotype has a count of ten or more. The chain uses TRBV6-1 and TRBJ2-3; 9 bases are a match to TRBD2. V gave up 7 bases and J gave up 1 base; unmatched junction bases: 3. The CDR3 is 14 amino acids. CDR1 is MNHNS, CDR2 SASEGT, per germline. CDR3: CASNPSGGTDTQYF. The CDR3 bases are TGTGCCAGCAATCCTAGCGGGGGCACAGATACGCAGTATTTT.

V usage is TRBV7-8 and J usage is TRBJ1-2; 8 bases match TRBD1. Trimming took 5 bases from V and 0 from J; bases not matched to a gene: 2. There are 14 residues in the CDR3. Germline values: CDR1 SGHVS, CDR2 FQNEAQ. The CDR3 region has the DNA TGTGCCAGCAGCAAGGACAGGGCTAACTATGGCTACACCTTC. It codes for CASSKDRANYGYTF.

The chain joins TRBV5-8 to TRBJ1-5, with 7 bases lining up with TRBD1. The CDR3 contains 14 residues. J was trimmed by 3 bases and V by 6 bases; bases with no gene match: 6. Germline assignment: CDR1 SGHTS and CDR2 YDEGEE. Here the CDR3 reads CASTRDRPNQPQHF. The CDR3 DNA follows: TGTGCCAGCACCCGGGACAGACCCAATCAGCCCCAGCATTTT. The whole variable domain, filled in from reference TRBV5-8 and TRBJ1-5, reads EAGVTQSPTHLIKTRGQQATLRCSPISGHTSVYWYQQALGLGLQFLLWYDEGEERNRGNFPPRFSGRQFPNYSSELNVNALELEDSALYLCASTRDRPNQPQHFGDGTRLSIL.

This chain joins TRBV15 and TRBJ2-2; 8 positions agree with TRBD2. Germline values: CDR1 LNHNV, CDR2 YYDKDF (reference sequence). This CDR3 is 17 amino acids long. The junction had 10 bases not matched to a gene; V was cut back by 2 bases and J by 5 bases. This chain's CDR3 is CATSRPNRGGETGELFF. CDR3 coding DNA: TGTGCCACCAGCAGACCTAACCGGGGGGGAGAGACCGGGGAGCTGTTTTTT.

This chain links TRBV4-1 with TRBJ1-6; D is perhaps TRBD1 (5 bases). Germline V gene lookup returns CDR1 MGHRA and CDR2 YSYEKL. The CDR3 spans 15 residues. V was cut by 1 base and J by 8 bases, with 12 bases left in between. The CDR3 nucleotides read TGCGCCAGCAGCCAAGTGGGCAGGGTGGATTCACCCCTCCACTTT. This codes for CASSQVGRVDSPLHF.

The chain carries TRBV20-1 and TRBJ2-2, with TRBD1 matching over 7 bases. The V gene end was trimmed by 5 bases and the J gene end by 1 base; junction bases not matched to a gene: 4. This CDR3 contains 14 residues. Germline V gives CDR1 DFQATT, CDR2 SNEGSKA (reference sequence). CDR3 coding DNA: TGCAGTGCTGCGACAGGGCGGAACACCGGGGAGCTGTTTTTT. Amino acid sequence: CSAATGRNTGELFF.

The rearrangement uses TRBV3-1 and TRBJ2-7; 9 nucleotides line up with TRBD1. The CDR3 contains 18 residues. Germline CDR1 reads LGHDT; CDR2 reads YNNKEL (reference sequence). V dropped 4 bases and J dropped 5; count of bases not matched to a gene: 18. This chain's CDR3 is CASSPSRRRGQGFDEQYF. The CDR3 coding sequence is TGTGCCAGCAGCCCGTCCCGCCGGAGGGGACAGGGTTTCGACGAGCAGTACTTC.

In this sample, this clonotype turned up a few times. The gene calls are TRBV11-2 and TRBJ2-7, with 7 bases lining up with TRBD1. This CDR3 contains 14 residues. Germline V gene sequence: CDR1 SGHAT, CDR2 FQNNGV. Trimming at V came to 8 bases and at J to 0 bases, leaving 7 bases not matched to a gene. Here the CDR3 DNA reads TGTGCCAGCGACGACAGGGCCTCCTCCTACGAGCAGTACTTC. Translation gives CASDDRASSYEQYF. The full variable domain, its missing parts supplied by reference TRBV11-2 and TRBJ2-7, is EAGVAQSPRYKIIEKRQSVAFWCNPISGHATLYWYQQILGQGPKLLIQFQNNGVVDDSQLPKDRFSAERLKGVDSTLKIQPAKLEDSAVYLCASDDRASSYEQYFGPGTRLTVT.

In DNA form, the CDR3 reads TGTGCCAGTAGTATGGGTGGACGGTCGTGGGAGCAGTACTTC. This translates into CASSMGGRSWEQYF. This rearrangement joins TRBV19 to TRBJ2-7, with unresolved D. In germline, CDR1 is LNHDA, CDR2 SQIVND (reference sequence). The CDR3 spans 14 residues. V lost 3 bases, J lost 7 bases, and 16 bases lay in between. Drawing the rest from reference TRBV19 and TRBJ2-7, the complete variable domain is DGGITQSPKYLFRKEGQNVTLSCEQNLNHDAMYWYRQDPGQGLRLIYYSQIVNDFQKGDIAEGYSVSREKKESFPLTVTSAQKNPTAFYLCASSMGGRSWEQYFGPGTRLTVT.

Only a few counts were recorded for this clonotype. V usage is TRBV25-1 and J usage is TRBJ2-3, with 9 nucleotides matching TRBD2. Per germline, CDR1 MGHDK and CDR2 SYGVNS. V lost 10 bases to trimming and J lost 3 bases; unmatched junction nucleotides: 8. CDR3 length: 14 amino acids. CDR3 region: CAISSGTRTDTQYF. DNA of the CDR3: TGTGCCATCTCTAGCGGGACAAGGACAGATACGCAGTATTTT.

The genes are TRBV20-1 and TRBJ2-3; D possibly matches TRBD1 or TRBD2 (5 bases each). The germline V and J ends were trimmed by 1 base and 0 bases, with 8 bases remaining between them. The CDR3 has 14 amino acids. Germline V gives CDR1 DFQATT, CDR2 SNEGSKA (reference sequence). For the CDR3, the DNA is TGCAGTGCTAGAGTTTGGGGGAGCACAGATACGCAGTATTTT. Protein product: CSARVWGSTDTQYF.

The CDR3 region has the DNA TGTGCTAGTGGTTCCCTAGTAGGACAGGGCAATTCACCCCTCCACTTT. Protein sequence: CASGSLVGQGNSPLHF. This chain joins TRBV12-5 and TRBJ1-6, with 8 bases that match TRBD1. Germline V gene sequence: CDR1 LGHNT, CDR2 FRNRAP. The CDR3 sequence is 16 residues long. After removal of 4 bases from V and 7 bases from J, the junction contained 9 bases not matched to a gene.

The rearrangement joins TRBV6-1 to TRBJ2-2; weak D call: TRBD2 (5 bases). The germline gives CDR1 MNHNS, CDR2 SASEGT. The V gene lost 3 bases and the J gene lost 1 base, with 9 bases spanning the gap. The CDR3 is made up of 15 amino acids. CDR3 coding DNA: TGTGCCAGCAGTGAGCCTAGCCAGAACACCGGGGAGCTGTTTTTT. It is translated as CASSEPSQNTGELFF.

The sample holds a few counts of this clonotype. The V call is TRBV24-1, the J call TRBJ2-7, with D perhaps matching TRBD1 or TRBD2 (6 bases each). In germline, CDR1 is KGHDR, CDR2 SFDVKD. V was cut by 3 bases and J by 4 bases, with 12 bases left in between. This CDR3 region has 14 residues. DNA of the CDR3: TGTGCCACCAGTGATGGGGGGCGCGGGTACGAGCAGTACTTC. Protein: CATSDGGRGYEQYF.

This chain joins TRBV5-1 and TRBJ2-2; a possible D gene is TRBD1 (6 bases). V lost 4 bases to trimming and J lost 5 bases, with 21 bases between them. CDR1 and CDR2 from the germline V gene are SGHRS and YFSETQ. The CDR3 runs to 17 residues. The CDR3 region has the DNA TGCGCCAGCAGCGTTATCAGGGGTAGTGAGGGAACCGGGGAGCTGTTTTTT. It specifies CASSVIRGSEGTGELFF.

This clonotype was seen more than once but under ten times. The chain recombines TRBV10-3 with TRBJ2-5; maybe TRBD2 (6 bases). V dropped 3 bases and J dropped 2 bases, with 13 bases sitting between them. The CDR3 has 15 amino acids. CDR1 and CDR2 (germline): ENHRY, SYGVKD. DNA for the CDR3: TGTGCCATCAGTGATAGGCTAGCGCTTCAAGAGACCCAGTACTTC. Its protein is CAISDRLALQETQYF.

The V call is TRBV6-5, the J call TRBJ2-1, with D possibly being TRBD2 (5 bases). The germline gives CDR1 MNHEY, CDR2 SVGAGI. This CDR3 is built from 15 residues. V was cut by 0 bases and J by 6 bases, with 12 bases left in between. The CDR3 region is CASSYSHEGGNEQFF. The CDR3 coding sequence is TGTGCCAGCAGTTACTCTCACGAAGGAGGCAATGAGCAGTTCTTC.

The table lists this clonotype with a few counts. This CDR3 is CASSPWSSYNEQFF. The CDR3 DNA sequence: TGTGCCAGCAGCCCCTGGAGCTCCTACAATGAGCAGTTCTTC. The gene calls are TRBV5-5 and TRBJ2-1; D is unresolved. Germline-derived CDR1 and CDR2 are SGHKS and YYEKEE (reference sequence). The CDR3 spans 14 residues. V was pared by 4 bases and J by 0 bases, with 8 bases between.

V and J are TRBV29-1 and TRBJ2-2; D may be TRBD1 (6 bases). CDR1 is SQVTM, CDR2 ANQGSEA, per germline. The CDR3 consists of 14 residues. With 5 bases removed from V and 2 bases from J, the gap between germline ends came to 12 bases. The CDR3 DNA reads TGCAGCGTTACCTTACAGGGTAACACCGGGGAGCTGTTTTTT. This encodes CSVTLQGNTGELFF.

This clonotype occurred many times. The chain recombines TRBV6-5 with TRBJ2-3; D not resolved. The CDR3 sequence is 16 residues long. Germline V CDR1 and CDR2: MNHEY, SVGAGI. V gave up 1 base and J gave up 3 bases, with 14 bases separating them. The CDR3 loop is CASSYLTSGKTDTQYF. The CDR3, as DNA: TGTGCCAGCAGTTACTTGACCTCTGGGAAAACAGATACGCAGTATTTT.

This clonotype was counted between two and nine times. The chain uses TRBV12-3 or TRBV12-4 and TRBJ2-3, with TRBD2 matching 8 bases. This CDR3 is 15 amino acids long. Unmatched junction bases numbered 8, after V lost 8 bases and J lost 1 base. CDR3 region: CASGLRGGGTDTQYF. The DNA of the CDR3 is TGTGCCAGCGGACTCCGGGGGGGCGGCACAGATACGCAGTATTTT.

The CDR3 DNA reads as TGTGCCACCAGTGGAGGGGGCGCGAACACCGGGGAGCTGTTTTTT. Translation gives CATSGGGANTGELFF. The rearrangement joins TRBV24-1 to TRBJ2-2; 7 bases are shared with TRBD1. V shed 5 bases, J shed 0 bases, and the junction held 2 bases outside the gene matches. The CDR3 is 15 amino acids. Germline V CDR1 and CDR2: KGHDR, SFDVKD.

This clonotype has more than one count but fewer than ten. The chain has TRBV4-2 and TRBJ2-3, with 10 bases matching TRBD2. This CDR3 region has 18 residues. Trimming cost V 0 bases and J 4 bases; bases outside gene matches: 10. Germline-derived CDR1 and CDR2 are LGHNA and YNFKEQ. CDR3 residues: CASSQDEGSGRLADTQYF. As DNA, the CDR3 is TGTGCCAGCAGCCAAGATGAGGGTAGCGGGAGGTTGGCAGATACGCAGTATTTT.

This clonotype was seen a few times. CDR3 loop: CASSQGNLYNEQFF. The CDR3 coding sequence is TGTGCCAGCAGCCAAGGGAATCTCTACAATGAGCAGTTCTTC. The V call is TRBV3-1, the J call TRBJ2-1; D gene unclear. This CDR3 comprises 14 residues. The V gene's germline CDR1 is LGHDT and CDR2 YNNKEL (reference sequence). V lost 1 base and J 3 bases, leaving 7 bases between the germline ends.

This chain joins TRBV15 and TRBJ1-1; D remains unclear. V lost 0 bases and J lost 10, with 9 bases in between. The CDR3 spans 12 residues. Germline V gene data show CDR1 as LNHNV and CDR2 as YYDKDF (reference sequence). The CDR3 DNA is TGTGCCACCAGCAGAGATCAGAGTGCAGCTTTCTTT. Encoded protein: CATSRDQSAAFF.

The table lists this clonotype with a few counts. The V and J genes are TRBV19 and TRBJ1-1, with D possibly TRBD1 on 5 matching bases. The CDR3 contains 12 residues. Germline V CDR1 and CDR2: LNHDA, SQIVND (reference sequence). The V and J ends lost 6 bases and 5 bases respectively, with 10 bases between them. CDR3 DNA: TGTGCCAGTAGGAAAGGGGAAACTGAAGCTTTCTTT. Protein product: CASRKGETEAFF.

The chain combines TRBV28 with TRBJ2-4; unclear D gene. This CDR3 is built from 16 residues. The germline CDR1 and CDR2 sequences are MDHEN and SYDVKM. V was pared by 4 bases and J by 0 bases, with 13 bases between. CDR3 loop: CASSSISTLAKNIQYF. CDR3 in DNA: TGTGCCAGCAGTTCCATAAGCACCTTAGCCAAAAACATTCAGTACTTC.

The CDR3 region is CASRAVQSTEAFF. As DNA, the CDR3 is TGTGCCAGCAGAGCGGTGCAGAGCACTGAAGCTTTCTTT. The chain is built from TRBV6-1 and TRBJ1-1; D is unclear. Germline lookup yields CDR1 MNHNS and CDR2 SASEGT. The CDR3 loop spans 13 amino acids. V lost 6 bases, J lost 4 bases, and 12 bases lay in between.

The V and J genes are TRBV28 and TRBJ1-2; D not certain. CDR1 is MDHEN, CDR2 SYDVKM, per germline. The CDR3 loop spans 12 amino acids. V lost 6 bases and J 4 bases, leaving 9 bases between the germline ends. CDR3 protein: CASRLGPYGYTF. For the CDR3, the DNA is TGTGCCAGCAGGTTAGGACCCTATGGCTACACCTTC.

The sample holds a few counts of this clonotype. The CDR3 DNA reads as TGTGCCACCAGTGATACGACAGCCTCAAACAATGAGCAGTTCTTC. Translated, it gives CATSDTTASNNEQFF. The chain employs TRBV24-1 and TRBJ2-1, with D possibly being TRBD1 (5 bases). Per germline, CDR1 KGHDR and CDR2 SFDVKD. The CDR3 contains 15 residues. V lost 3 bases to trimming and J lost 5 bases, with 13 bases between them.

This chain links TRBV6-1 with TRBJ1-2, with 7 bases fitting TRBD1. CDR1 MNHNS and CDR2 SASEGT come from the germline V gene. The CDR3 totals 15 residues. The V gene end was trimmed by 6 bases and the J gene end by 0 bases; junction bases not matched to a gene: 7. DNA for the CDR3: TGTGCCAGCAGCGACAGGGCACCGGCTAACTATGGCTACACCTTC. The encoded protein is CASSDRAPANYGYTF.

The chain has TRBV12-3 or TRBV12-4 and TRBJ2-1; TRBD1 aligns across 7 bases. The J segment lost 0 bases and the V segment lost 6 bases, leaving 2 bases of the junction unmatched. This CDR3 has 14 residues. This CDR3 reads CASRGQSSYNEQFF. In DNA, the CDR3 is TGTGCCAGCAGGGGACAGAGCTCCTACAATGAGCAGTTCTTC.